These T cell receptor beta chains were read from a single sample in a study of molecular identifiers for immune sequencing clone quantification. Using its own MiXCR run on the PCR reads, TCRdb lists one record per CDR3 protein. The sample has hundreds of thousands of distinct CDR3 sequences; roughly 25% are singletons. The specimen was naive CD8+ T cells from blood, with Jurkat cell RNA spiked in. The receptors were gathered from a human donor in good health. Some libraries in this study had Jurkat cell RNA spiked in. The CDR3 runs from the conserved cysteine through the conserved F or W. The D gene is left open where the match is weak. Clone size, where shown, is once, few, many, or a class for clones that have expanded.

V gene: TRBV7-3; clone size: many; D gene: -; J gene: TRBJ2-2; CDR3 protein: CASSLVGANTGELFF; CDR3 DNA: TGTGCCAGCAGCTTAGTGGGTGCGAACACCGGGGAGCTGTTTTTT
V gene: TRBV30; clone size: -; D gene: TRBD1; J gene: TRBJ1-1; CDR3 protein: CAWSNRGPSEAFF; CDR3 DNA: TGTGCCTGGAGTAACAGGGGGCCCTCTGAAGCTTTCTTT
V gene: TRBV4-3; clone size: few; D gene: -; J gene: TRBJ1-1; CDR3 protein: CASSQDSTGYTEAFF; CDR3 DNA: TGCGCCAGCAGCCAAGATTCAACAGGGTACACTGAAGCTTTCTTT
V gene: TRBV20-1; clone size: many; D gene: -; J gene: TRBJ2-3; CDR3 protein: CSAARAGSSTDTQYF; CDR3 DNA: TGCAGTGCTGCTCGTGCGGGGTCTAGCACAGATACGCAGTATTTT
V gene: TRBV7-8; clone size: -; D gene: TRBD1; J gene: TRBJ2-7; CDR3 protein: CASSPPGGQGFYEQYF; CDR3 DNA: TGTGCCAGCAGCCCCCCGGGAGGACAGGGGTTCTACGAGCAGTACTTC
V gene: TRBV19; clone size: -; D gene: TRBD1; J gene: TRBJ2-6; CDR3 protein: CASSFRDRVFSGANVLTF; CDR3 DNA: TGTGCCAGTAGTTTCCGGGACAGGGTATTTTCTGGGGCCAACGTCCTGACTTTC
V gene: TRBV20-1; clone size: many; D gene: TRBD1; J gene: TRBJ2-2; CDR3 protein: CSARVQGGNTGELFF; CDR3 DNA: TGCAGTGCTAGAGTACAGGGGGGGAACACCGGGGAGCTGTTTTTT
V gene: TRBV20-1; clone size: few; D gene: -; J gene: TRBJ2-1; CDR3 protein: CSARDLGRGQYNEQFF; CDR3 DNA: TGCAGTGCTAGAGATTTAGGGAGGGGGCAATACAATGAGCAGTTCTTC
V gene: TRBV6-5; clone size: once; D gene: -; J gene: TRBJ2-1; CDR3 protein: CASSFLPWGQDNAQFF; CDR3 DNA: TGTGCCAGCAGTTTCCTCCCGTGGGGGCAGGACAATGCGCAGTTCTTC
V gene: TRBV4-3; clone size: few; D gene: TRBD1; J gene: TRBJ2-1; CDR3 protein: CASSHQTGGGEQFF; CDR3 DNA: TGCGCCAGCAGCCATCAAACAGGGGGAGGTGAGCAGTTCTTC
V gene: TRBV2; clone size: -; D gene: -; J gene: TRBJ1-1; CDR3 protein: CASGDPGPNTEAFF; CDR3 DNA: TGTGCCAGCGGAGACCCAGGCCCTAACACTGAAGCTTTCTTT
V gene: TRBV7-9; clone size: -; D gene: -; J gene: TRBJ1-3; CDR3 protein: CASSPKHDGSTIYF; CDR3 DNA: TGTGCCAGCAGCCCCAAGCACGACGGCTCCACCATATATTTT
V gene: TRBV6-1; clone size: -; D gene: -; J gene: TRBJ2-3; CDR3 protein: CASSASALGGPDTQYF; CDR3 DNA: TGTGCCAGCAGTGCATCGGCTCTGGGGGGCCCAGATACGCAGTATTTT
V gene: TRBV20-1; clone size: few; D gene: TRBD1; J gene: TRBJ2-7; CDR3 protein: CSAPQDRARYEQYF; CDR3 DNA: TGCAGTGCTCCTCAGGACAGGGCACGGTACGAGCAGTACTTC
V gene: TRBV7-9; clone size: many; D gene: -; J gene: TRBJ2-3; CDR3 protein: CASSLFERNTDTQYF; CDR3 DNA: TGTGCCAGCAGCTTATTTGAGCGGAACACAGATACGCAGTATTTT
V gene: TRBV4-1; clone size: -; D gene: -; J gene: TRBJ2-7; CDR3 protein: CASSQAEGVRDEQYF; CDR3 DNA: TGCGCCAGCAGCCAAGCGGAAGGGGTTCGGGACGAGCAGTACTTC
V gene: TRBV4-1; clone size: many; D gene: -; J gene: TRBJ2-7; CDR3 protein: CASSQAAEGAPYEQYF; CDR3 DNA: TGCGCCAGCAGCCAAGCAGCCGAAGGGGCTCCCTACGAGCAGTACTTC